The 5 T cell receptor beta chains presented below share a single source sample, sequenced in a study of immune cell composition in non-small cell lung cancer. Normal lung was taken at the farthest possible site, at least 3 cm from tumour. Libraries were prepared by immunoSEQ multiplex PCR; TCRdb keeps only in-frame clonotypes and omits some of them. The profile shows some 4,000 clones, under 80% of them singletons. The sequenced sample was non-adjacent lung tissue. The receptors were sampled from a human donor with non-small cell lung cancer.

The chain uses TRBV18 and TRBJ1-4, with 9 positions matching TRBD1. With 3 bases clipped from V and 8 bases from J, the junction kept 10 bases outside the gene matches. Germline CDR1 and CDR2: KGHSH and LQKENI. CDR3 size: 16 residues. CDR3 sequence: CASSPTSRQGGEKLFF. DNA for the CDR3: TGTGCCAGCTCACCTACCTCCCGACAGGGGGGGGAAAAACTGTTTTTT. Variable domain in full (rest from reference TRBV18 and TRBJ1-4): NAGVMQNPRHLVRRRGQEARLRCSPMKGHSHVYWYRQLPEEGLKFMVYLQKENIIDESGMPKERFSAEFPKEGPSILRIQQVVRGDSAAYFCASSPTSRQGGEKLFFGSGTQLSVL.

V gene TRBV6-1 combines with J gene TRBJ2-1; D is perhaps TRBD1 (5 bases). This CDR3 is 14 amino acids long. V lost 7 bases to trimming and J lost 3 bases, with 13 bases between them. Germline V lookup: CDR1 MNHNS, CDR2 SASEGT. CDR3 protein: CASTPQVGYNEQFF. Here the CDR3 DNA reads TGTGCCAGCACCCCACAGGTCGGCTACAATGAGCAGTTCTTC.

There are a few counts of this clone. V is TRBV5-1 and J is TRBJ1-4; a possible D gene is TRBD1 (5 bases). This CDR3 has 14 amino acids. Trimming pared 3 bases from V and 8 bases from J, leaving 14 bases between. From germline, CDR1 is SGHRS and CDR2 YFSETQ. The chain's CDR3 is CASSSGTAREKLFF. In nucleotides, the CDR3 is TGCGCCAGCAGCTCCGGGACTGCGAGGGAAAAACTGTTTTTT. Full variable domain (missing parts from reference TRBV5-1 and TRBJ1-4): KAGVTQTPRYLIKTRGQQVTLSCSPISGHRSVSWYQQTPGQGLQFLFEYFSETQRNKGNFPGRFSGRQFSNSRSEMNVSTLELGDSALYLCASSSGTAREKLFFGSGTQLSVL.

In nucleotides, the CDR3 is TGTGCAAGTCGCTTAATTTTGCGGGGAGTCGACACTGAAGCTTTCTTT. It specifies CASRLILRGVDTEAFF. The rearrangement joins TRBV12-2 to TRBJ1-1. TRBV12-2 is shown as a pseudogene. The CDR3 runs 16 residues.

This chain links TRBV30 with TRBJ2-7, with 7 bases lining up with TRBD2. CDR3 length equals 15 residues. The trim removed 1 base at V and 7 bases at J, leaving 13 bases unmatched. Per the germline V gene, CDR1 is GTSNPN and CDR2 is SVGIG (reference sequence). The CDR3 is CAWSEGRGHWEEQYF. The CDR3 nucleotides are TGTGCCTGGAGTGAAGGGAGGGGCCATTGGGAAGAGCAGTACTTC.